This T cell receptor (beta chain) was recovered during a study of T cell responses to AZD1222 COVID-19 vaccine. The method was immunoSEQ multiplex PCR; TCRdb's version includes in-frame clones alone and lacks a portion of them. This table holds more than 95,000 clones, 86% found once. In the case of this clone: Antigen: not known.

The study, taken as a whole, reports: Spike-wide coverage was observed for vaccine-associated CD4 TCRs, with dominant responses at 160-218 and 743-854. At study baseline, merely about 6 AZD1222 recipients were seropositive.

V was pared by 5 bases and J by 1 base, with 14 bases between. The CDR3 is 15 amino acids. Germline lookup yields CDR1 MNHEY and CDR2 SMNVEV (reference sequence). The chain is built from TRBV27 and TRBJ1-1; unclear D gene. The sequencing here drew on peripheral blood, taken 28 days after the second AZD1222 dose. This sequence was found in an adult who received the AZD1222 COVID-19 vaccine. This CDR3 is CASSGYGRRNTEAFF. CDR3 nucleotides: TGTGCCAGCAGTGGTTACGGCAGGAGGAACACTGAAGCTTTCTTT.